These 28 T cell receptor beta chains originate from one sample sequenced in a study of shared clonotypes between healthy human individuals. The data were produced by immunoSEQ multiplex PCR, yet TCRdb's version contains in-frame clones alone and is incomplete. Of roughly 2.4 million clones listed, around 95% were seen once; the top ten hold 0.1% to 0.15%. The sequenced material came from naive CD4+ T cells sorted from blood. Noted subset: CD45RA+ positively selected. These receptors all stem from a man aged 18 to 30 in good health.

This chain uses TRBV4-1 with TRBJ1-4; possible D gene TRBD1, 6 bases. The length of the CDR3 is 16 residues. V lost 4 bases to trimming and J lost 4 bases, with 16 bases between them. The germline gives CDR1 MGHRA, CDR2 YSYEKL. The CDR3 here is CASSLPDRTNNEKLFF. The CDR3 DNA sequence: TGCGCCAGCAGCCTCCCCGACAGGACAAATAATGAAAAACTGTTTTTT.

The gene calls are TRBV19 and TRBJ1-5, with 10 bases lining up with TRBD1. Germline assignment: CDR1 LNHDA and CDR2 SQIVND (reference sequence). The V segment lost 8 bases and the J segment 2 bases; nucleotides outside the gene matches: 3. The CDR3 sequence is 14 residues long. The CDR3 region is CASRQGAGNQPQHF. As DNA, the CDR3 is TGTGCCAGTCGACAGGGGGCCGGCAATCAGCCCCAGCATTTT.

Comment on this clone: The same CDR3 arises from other DNA sequences in this sample as well. This chain links TRBV6-1 with TRBJ2-7, with 9 bases identical to TRBD1. Germline CDR1 MNHNS, CDR2 SASEGT. V was pared by 2 bases and J by 1 base, with 3 bases of the junction left unmatched. The CDR3 runs 15 residues. The CDR3 protein is CASSETGGVSYEQYF. The CDR3 DNA reads as TGTGCCAGCAGTGAAACAGGGGGCGTATCCTACGAGCAGTACTTC.

The chain carries TRBV6-5 and TRBJ1-1; 8 bases map to TRBD1. The CDR3 runs 15 residues. Germline trimming cut 6 bases from V and 1 base from J; bases unmatched to any gene: 7. CDR1 and CDR2 from the germline V gene are MNHEY and SVGAGI. CDR3 in amino acids: CASRYQGAGNTEAFF. The CDR3 DNA is TGTGCCAGCAGATATCAGGGGGCCGGGAACACTGAAGCTTTCTTT.

This clone was seen only once. The rearrangement joins TRBV5-8 to TRBJ2-4; D is unresolved. The germline V and J ends were trimmed by 5 bases and 7 bases, with 10 bases remaining between them. This CDR3 contains 12 residues. CDR1 is SGHTS, CDR2 YDEGEE, per germline. The CDR3 loop is CASRVGVNIQYF. The CDR3 region has the DNA TGTGCCAGCAGGGTTGGGGTGAACATTCAGTACTTC.

The V gene is TRBV27, the J gene TRBJ1-1; D possibly corresponds to TRBD1 (5 bases). The CDR3 covers 13 residues. The V gene lost 4 bases and the J gene lost 4 bases, with 10 bases spanning the gap. Germline V lookup: CDR1 MNHEY, CDR2 SMNVEV (reference sequence). The CDR3 loop reads CASSSTGATEAFF. The CDR3 nucleotides are TGTGCCAGCAGTTCTACCGGGGCCACTGAAGCTTTCTTT.

The chain employs TRBV18 and TRBJ2-3; 9 bases are a match to TRBD1. The CDR3 is made up of 18 amino acids. The germline V gene has CDR1 KGHSH and CDR2 LQKENI. The trim removed 4 bases at V and 1 base at J, leaving 12 bases unmatched. The CDR3 coding sequence is TGTGCCAGCTCACACGGACAGGGGAGAGCACTTGGCACAGATACGCAGTATTTT. Translating gives CASSHGQGRALGTDTQYF.

The chain combines TRBV6-1 with TRBJ2-7, with D unresolved. Germline CDR1 and CDR2: MNHNS and SASEGT. V was cut by 6 bases and J by 1 base, with 10 bases left in between. The CDR3 loop spans 13 amino acids. CDR3: CASSTGRSYEQYF. The CDR3 nucleotides are TGTGCCAGCAGCACTGGCAGATCCTACGAGCAGTACTTC.

The chain couples TRBV29-1 to TRBJ2-7; TRBD2 might be the D (5 bases). This CDR3 has 15 residues. Trimming removed 5 bases from V and 0 bases from J, with 17 bases in between. Per germline, CDR1 SQVTM and CDR2 ANQGSEA. The CDR3 nucleotides read TGCAGCGTTAATCTGCCGGGGAGAAGCTCCTACGAGCAGTACTTC. Protein product: CSVNLPGRSSYEQYF.

The chain is built from TRBV7-9 and TRBJ2-3, with D perhaps matching TRBD2 (5 bases). Germline CDR1 SEHNR, CDR2 FQNEAQ (reference sequence). The CDR3 has 13 amino acids. V was shortened by 2 bases and J by 5 bases, with 8 bases between the two germline ends. As DNA, the CDR3 is TGTGCCAGCAGCTTAACTAGGTTAGATACGCAGTATTTT. Its protein product is CASSLTRLDTQYF.

The chain is built from TRBV2 and TRBJ2-3; D is unclear. V was clipped by 4 bases and J by 5 bases, with 7 bases between them. There are 12 residues in the CDR3. The germline gives CDR1 SNHLY, CDR2 FYNNEI. This chain's CDR3 is CASSVGGDTQYF. Written as DNA, the CDR3 is TGTGCCAGCAGTGTGGGCGGAGATACGCAGTATTTT.

This sequence joins TRBV30 and TRBJ2-7; TRBD2 might be the D (6 bases). V lost 0 bases to trimming and J lost 3 bases, with 21 bases between them. CDR1 GTSNPN and CDR2 SVGIG come from the germline V gene (reference sequence). The length of the CDR3 is 17 residues. The CDR3 loop reads CAWSVGKFGGISYEQYF. CDR3 coding DNA: TGTGCCTGGAGTGTAGGGAAATTCGGAGGGATAAGCTACGAGCAGTACTTC.

This rearrangement joins TRBV19 to TRBJ1-5; D may be TRBD1 (6 bases). The V gene lost 7 bases and the J gene lost 3 bases, with 10 bases spanning the gap. CDR1 LNHDA and CDR2 SQIVND come from the germline V gene (reference sequence). The CDR3 runs to 13 residues. CDR3 sequence reads: CASNGQINQPQHF. The DNA of the CDR3 is TGTGCCAGTAATGGACAGATCAATCAGCCCCAGCATTTT.

The CDR3 protein is CASSLMGLAEETQYF. The CDR3 DNA is TGCGCCAGCAGCTTGATGGGACTAGCGGAAGAGACCCAGTACTTC. The chain employs TRBV5-1 and TRBJ2-5; 11 bases agree with TRBD2. Germline values: CDR1 SGHRS, CDR2 YFSETQ. CDR3 length equals 15 residues. V trimming: 1 base; J trimming: 3 bases; junction bases outside the gene matches: 2.

The chain has TRBV12-5 and TRBJ2-1; a weak D match, TRBD2 (6 bases). Germline assignment: CDR1 LGHNT and CDR2 FRNRAP. The CDR3 totals 17 residues. Trimming shortened V by 5 bases and J by 6 bases, and 23 bases separated the two germline ends. The CDR3 DNA reads TGTGCTAGTGGTACTGTAATGGCTCTAGCGCGTCTCAATGAGCAGTTCTTC. It codes for CASGTVMALARLNEQFF.

CDR3 DNA: TGCGCCAGCAGTCTAACCGGTTGGTACAATGAGCAGTTCTTC. It translates to CASSLTGWYNEQFF. The V and J genes are TRBV10-1 and TRBJ2-1; D unresolved. CDR3 size: 14 residues. Trimming removed 5 bases from V and 4 bases from J, with 12 bases in between. CDR1 is WNHNN, CDR2 SYGVQD, per germline (reference sequence).

This clone was seen a single time. The rearrangement uses TRBV6-1 and TRBJ2-1; D gene unclear. From germline, CDR1 is MNHNS and CDR2 SASEGT. The CDR3 consists of 17 residues. The V end was cut by 0 bases, the J end by 12 bases, with 24 bases between. CDR3 bases: TGTGCCAGCAGTGAAGCGGCCGGATTGCTCAACTATCAATGGCAGTTCTTC. It encodes CASSEAAGLLNYQWQFF.

The chain is built from TRBV6-1 and TRBJ1-5; TRBD1 matches at 7 bases. V lost 6 bases, J lost 6 bases, and 5 bases stayed unmatched. Germline V gene data show CDR1 as MNHNS and CDR2 as SASEGT. The CDR3 has 13 amino acids. For the CDR3, the DNA is TGTGCCAGCAGAGACAGGGATATTCAGCCCCAGCATTTT. Its translation is CASRDRDIQPQHF.

The chain uses TRBV2 and TRBJ2-3, with 9 bases fitting TRBD1. V was clipped by 10 bases and J by 4 bases; unmatched bases: 9. Per the germline V gene, CDR1 is SNHLY and CDR2 is FYNNEI. The CDR3 has 14 residues. CDR3 in amino acids: CATLPGQGSDTQYF. In nucleotides, the CDR3 is TGTGCCACTTTACCGGGACAGGGATCAGATACGCAGTATTTT.

V usage is TRBV7-2 and J usage is TRBJ1-6; 12 bases are shared with TRBD1. The germline gives CDR1 SGHTA, CDR2 FQGNSA. V lost 5 bases and J lost 14; bases outside the gene matches: 13. CDR3 length: 16 amino acids. The CDR3 bases are TGTGCCAGCAGCACTTATTGGGGACAGGGGGCTATGGCCCTCCACTTT. This sequence encodes CASSTYWGQGAMALHF.

The genes are TRBV5-1 and TRBJ1-1; no firm D call. This CDR3 spans 12 amino acids. Germline loops: CDR1 SGHRS, CDR2 YFSETQ. Trimming took 5 bases from V and 5 from J, leaving 10 bases between them. CDR3 sequence reads: CASSGEGTEAFF. CDR3 coding DNA: TGCGCCAGCAGTGGGGAAGGGACTGAAGCTTTCTTT.

This rearrangement joins TRBV7-2 to TRBJ2-7; the match to TRBD2 covers 13 bases. V lost 5 bases, J lost 2 bases, and 6 bases stayed unmatched. Germline values: CDR1 SGHTA, CDR2 FQGNSA. This CDR3 is 16 amino acids long. The CDR3 sequence is CASSLGLAGDPYEQYF. CDR3 coding DNA: TGTGCCAGCAGCCTAGGACTAGCGGGAGATCCCTACGAGCAGTACTTC.

The CDR3 DNA follows: TGTGCCAGCAGTGAGGACAGTTTCTACGAGCAGTACTTC. Translated: CASSEDSFYEQYF. This chain joins TRBV25-1 and TRBJ2-7; tentative D call: TRBD1 (6 bases). V was pared by 3 bases and J by 3 bases, with 9 bases between. Germline V CDR1 and CDR2: MGHDK, SYGVNS. This CDR3 region has 13 residues.

Regarding this clone: Distinct nucleotide sequences in the sample also encode this CDR3. This chain joins TRBV7-9 and TRBJ2-2, with D perhaps matching TRBD1 or TRBD2 (5 bases each). CDR1 SEHNR and CDR2 FQNEAQ come from the germline V gene (reference sequence). CDR3 length: 14 amino acids. Trimming stripped 6 bases from V and 0 bases from J, with 8 bases between. The CDR3 loop is CASRGTSNTGELFF. The CDR3 nucleotides read TGTGCCAGCAGAGGGACGTCGAACACCGGGGAGCTGTTTTTT.

The chain couples TRBV7-3 to TRBJ1-1, with TRBD1 matching over 7 bases. CDR3 length equals 13 residues. Germline lookup yields CDR1 SGHTA and CDR2 FQGTGA. With V trimmed by 5 bases and J by 4 bases, 4 bases remained unmatched. In DNA, the CDR3 is TGTGCCAGCAGCACAACAGGGGCCACTGAAGCTTTCTTT. It translates to CASSTTGATEAFF.

This chain links TRBV7-2 with TRBJ2-3; D is undetermined. There are 15 residues in the CDR3. V was pared by 5 bases and J by 0 bases, with 12 bases between. The germline V gene encodes CDR1 SGHTA and CDR2 FQGNSA. In nucleotides, the CDR3 is TGTGCCAGCAGCCAACCCTCTATGAGCACAGATACGCAGTATTTT. It is translated as CASSQPSMSTDTQYF.

To note about this clone: Other DNA sequences in the sample encode the same CDR3. This chain uses TRBV5-1 with TRBJ2-5; D perhaps matches TRBD1 (6 bases). Germline CDR1 reads SGHRS; CDR2 reads YFSETQ. Trimming cost V 4 bases and J 2 bases, with 9 bases left between them. The CDR3 runs 13 residues. In DNA form, the CDR3 reads TGCGCCAGCAGCCCTACAGGGCAAGAGACCCAGTACTTC. Amino acid sequence: CASSPTGQETQYF.

The J gene is TRBJ1-1, the V gene TRBV5-1, with TRBD1 matching over 7 bases. The CDR3 length is 16 residues. Germline V CDR1 and CDR2: SGHRS, YFSETQ. V was pared by 5 bases and J by 3 bases, with 13 bases of the junction left unmatched. The CDR3 DNA follows: TGCGCCAGCAGGGCCGGAGGGGGCGGCGAGGACACTGAAGCTTTCTTT. Translated, it gives CASRAGGGGEDTEAFF.